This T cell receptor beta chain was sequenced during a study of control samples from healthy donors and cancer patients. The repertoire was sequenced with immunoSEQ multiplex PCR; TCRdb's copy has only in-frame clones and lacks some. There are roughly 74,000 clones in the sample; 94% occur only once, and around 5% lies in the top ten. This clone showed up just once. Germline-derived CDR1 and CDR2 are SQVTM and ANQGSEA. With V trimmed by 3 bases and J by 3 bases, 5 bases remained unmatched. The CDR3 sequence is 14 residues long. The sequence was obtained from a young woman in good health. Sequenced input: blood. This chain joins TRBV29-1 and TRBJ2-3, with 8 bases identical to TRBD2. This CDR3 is CSVDGGVRTDTQYF. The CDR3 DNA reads TGCAGCGTTGACGGGGGGGTAAGGACAGATACGCAGTATTTT.